This T cell receptor beta chain was retrieved from a study of T-cell memory formation after mild COVID-19. Study-level background: Clustering of TCRs was largely donor specific. Findings and limits, study-wide: Pre-infection memory already had some responding clones, implying cross-reactive memory joined. CD4+ contracting clones were mainly CM and EM; CD8+ ones, EMRA. Balance between CD4 and CD8 was seen in clones contracting day 15 to 85, and a CD4+ lean was seen in later expanders.

The J segment lost 4 bases and the V segment lost 5 bases, leaving 5 bases of the junction unmatched. Germline CDR1 is DFQATT and CDR2 is SNEGSKA (reference sequence). This CDR3 has 14 amino acids. This clonotype was recorded a few times. Its antigen is undetermined. TCRdb re-analysed the 5' RACE reads in MiXCR, keeping a single row per CDR3 protein. Of 450,000 to 650,000 distinct CDR3 sequences in the sample, approximately 21% were seen once. The chain has TRBV20-1 and TRBJ2-2; 9 bases fit TRBD2. This receptor was taken from an adult woman who had mild COVID-19 (a few samples of this study predate the infection). Cell type and time point are not known. Sequencing used PBMCs or a T cell subset sorted from them (not recorded which). In DNA form, the CDR3 reads TGCAGTGCTCTTAGCGGGAGAGTCACCGGGGAGCTGTTTTTT. As protein: CSALSGRVTGELFF.